Detailed here is one TCR beta chain. V gave up 3 bases and J gave up 0 bases, with 10 bases separating them. The CDR3 loop spans 15 amino acids. Looked up from germline, CDR1 is SGHAT and CDR2 is FQNNGV. The sample comes from a study of shared clonotypes between healthy human individuals. Generated by immunoSEQ multiplex PCR, the TCRdb table keeps only in-frame clones and is missing some. The table records about 1.1 million clones, more than 75% of them present only once. The gene calls are TRBV11-2 and TRBJ2-3, with D maybe TRBD1 (6 bases). The specimen sequenced was memory CD4+ T cells from PBMCs. Subset given: CD45RA-negative fraction. The receptor was derived from a man in his late teens or twenties in good health. Some clones in this sample may be carry-over from other donors' samples. The CDR3: CASSFGTWSTDTQYF. The CDR3 DNA reads TGTGCCAGCAGCTTCGGGACATGGAGCACAGATACGCAGTATTTT.